One and the same sample provided the 5 T cell receptor beta chains below, sequenced in a study of shared clonotypes between healthy human individuals (dated by TCRdb to 2018 to 2020). Preparation of the library involved the immunoSEQ multiplex PCR assay. Entries here come from immuneACCESS through TCRdb and include only in-frame sequences with V and J called. Some clones fail to appear in such tables; in the studies checked, an unresolved V gene covers under half of the shortfall, and the cause of the remainder is unknown. This sample lists about 750,000 clones; 80% to 95% were detected once. The ten largest make up 20% to 30% of the sample. For the CD8 naive samples, CD45RO-negative cells were positively selected for CCR7, yielding a CD45RA+CCR7+ population from which TemRA cells were excluded. Sequencing was carried out using naive CD8+ T cells sorted from blood. What the cell subset or site label conveys for this sample: CD45RA+CCR7+. These receptors were collected from a man aged 25-40 years in good health.

The J gene is TRBJ1-1, the V gene TRBV5-6; tentative D call: TRBD1 (6 bases). CDR3 length equals 14 residues. Germline lookup yields CDR1 SGHDT and CDR2 YYEEEE. Trimming stripped 4 bases from V and 10 bases from J, with 20 bases between. CDR3 bases: TGTGCCAGCAGCCCAACGCTTGGGGGCGTCGGAGCTTTCTTT. Protein: CASSPTLGGVGAFF.

This chain uses TRBV7-9 with TRBJ2-7; possible D gene TRBD2, 6 bases. The CDR3 runs to 15 residues. Germline lookup yields CDR1 SEHNR and CDR2 FQNEAQ (reference sequence). The ends were cut back, 1 base at V and 0 bases at J, with 10 bases in the middle. CDR3 loop: CASSLGGISSYEQYF. The CDR3 DNA reads as TGTGCCAGCAGCTTAGGCGGGATCAGCTCCTACGAGCAGTACTTC. Full variable domain (rest looked up from reference TRBV7-9 and TRBJ2-7): DTGVSQNPRHKITKRGQNVTFRCDPISEHNRLYWYRQTLGQGPEFLTYFQNEAQLEKSRLLSDRFSAERPKGSFSTLEIQRTEQGDSAMYLCASSLGGISSYEQYFGPGTRLTVT.

This sequence joins TRBV6-5 and TRBJ2-1; perhaps TRBD2 as D (5 bases). The CDR3 is 13 amino acids. V lost 3 bases and J 6 bases, leaving 9 bases between the germline ends. Germline CDR1 is MNHEY and CDR2 is SVGAGI. CDR3 sequence (DNA): TGTGCCAGCAGTTATAAAGGAGGCAATGAGCAGTTCTTC. Translation gives CASSYKGGNEQFF.

The genes are TRBV4-3 and TRBJ2-7; weak D call: TRBD1 (5 bases). CDR1 LGHNA and CDR2 YSLEER come from the germline V gene. With 2 bases removed from V and 0 bases from J, the gap between germline ends came to 8 bases. The CDR3 consists of 14 residues. In DNA form, the CDR3 reads TGCGCCAGCAGCCAATACAGGAGCTCCTACGAGCAGTACTTC. The encoded protein is CASSQYRSSYEQYF.

For this clone: Other DNA variants within this sample encode the same CDR3. V gene TRBV5-1 combines with J gene TRBJ1-4, with 8 nucleotides matching TRBD1. CDR1 SGHRS and CDR2 YFSETQ come from the germline V gene. CDR3 length: 14 residues. V gave up 2 bases and J gave up 7 bases; unmatched junction bases: 4. The chain's CDR3 is CASSFGTGGEKLFF. The CDR3 region has the DNA TGCGCCAGCAGCTTCGGGACAGGAGGTGAAAAACTGTTTTTT. The whole variable domain, remainder taken from reference TRBV5-1 and TRBJ1-4, is KAGVTQTPRYLIKTRGQQVTLSCSPISGHRSVSWYQQTPGQGLQFLFEYFSETQRNKGNFPGRFSGRQFSNSRSEMNVSTLELGDSALYLCASSFGTGGEKLFFGSGTQLSVL.